The clone carrying this TCR beta chain was observed at least ten times. There are 15 residues in the CDR3. Germline trimming cut 4 bases from V and 8 bases from J; bases unmatched to any gene: 6. Germline V gene data show CDR1 as SGHRS and CDR2 as YFSETQ. The source of the sample is a study of regulatory T cells in long-lasting Graves disease. Researchers made TCR beta libraries by using iRepertoire HTBI primers and running Arm-PCR on CDR3 regions. MiXCR, run by TCRdb on the multiplex PCR reads, gives a single entry per CDR3 protein. The table shows around 500,000 distinct CDR3 sequences, with less than 15% occurring only once. Time point described: newly diagnosed GD, antithyroid drugs for less than 3 months. The TCR library was made from RNA that had been extracted from PBMCs in TRIzol. The same sample was also studied in work on T cells in Graves' hyperthyroidism and ophthalmopathy.

The source is a man younger than 45 with Graves disease. The genes are TRBV5-1 and TRBJ2-1, with 13 nucleotides matching TRBD2. The input for sequencing was peripheral blood mononuclear cells (PBMCs), taken at new diagnosis, from a patient treated with antithyroid drugs. The CDR3 DNA sequence: TGCGCCAGCAGCCCTGGGACTAGCGGGATCGATGAGCAGTTCTTC. Encoded protein: CASSPGTSGIDEQFF.